The subject of this entry is one TCR beta chain. Original handling: Estimation of nucleated cell counts relied on the amplification of reference gene primers. Generated by immunoSEQ multiplex PCR, the TCRdb table keeps only in-frame clones and is missing some. V, J and clone size are those of that table, while D and trimming were read from the DNA. This table holds about 14,000 clones, approximately 87% found once. V shed 5 bases and J 5 bases; nucleotides not matched to a gene: 8. This CDR3 region has 16 residues. Germline CDR1 and CDR2: SEHNR and FQNEAQ (reference sequence). These data belong to a study of blood T cell repertoires in COVID-19. About the study: The samples span acute and convalescent COVID-19 from the United States, Italy and Spain. The analysed material was cDNA or gDNA that came from T cells, B-cell-depleted T cells, or PBMCs.

This TCR derives from a human donor in a cohort sampled during active COVID-19. The chain combines TRBV7-9 with TRBJ2-1; 11 bases line up with TRBD1. Source material: peripheral blood. CDR3 protein: CASSPGDRGAHNEQFF. Written as DNA, the CDR3 is TGTGCCAGCAGCCCCGGGGACAGGGGGGCCCACAATGAGCAGTTCTTC.